The sequence of this TCR beta chain was determined in a study of blood T cell repertoires in COVID-19. Whole-study context: Samples came from the United States, Italy and Spain, spanning acute and convalescent COVID-19.

Study processing details: It was from reference gene primer amplification that nucleated cell counts were estimated. This table comes from immunoSEQ multiplex PCR, and its TCRdb copy is limited to in-frame clones, with some not included. V, J and clone size derive from that table, while D and trimming were established from the DNA sequence. Of over 150,000 clones listed, 80% to 90% are singletons. Ages ranged from about 18 to 100 years, with residence in about two dozen US areas. Participant-reported clinical history was the basis for cohort assignment. The sample comprised PBMCs or T cells enriched from blood (not recorded which). The sequence derives from a man aged 45-65 years who had recovered from COVID-19.

The CDR3 DNA reads TGTGCCAGCACCACCGGGACAGCTAAACCCACAGATACGCAGTATTTT. Translated: CASTTGTAKPTDTQYF. This chain links TRBV2 with TRBJ2-3; 7 bases map to TRBD1. CDR1 is SNHLY, CDR2 FYNNEI, per germline. J lost 2 bases, V lost 7 bases, and 12 bases had no gene match. This CDR3 spans 16 amino acids.